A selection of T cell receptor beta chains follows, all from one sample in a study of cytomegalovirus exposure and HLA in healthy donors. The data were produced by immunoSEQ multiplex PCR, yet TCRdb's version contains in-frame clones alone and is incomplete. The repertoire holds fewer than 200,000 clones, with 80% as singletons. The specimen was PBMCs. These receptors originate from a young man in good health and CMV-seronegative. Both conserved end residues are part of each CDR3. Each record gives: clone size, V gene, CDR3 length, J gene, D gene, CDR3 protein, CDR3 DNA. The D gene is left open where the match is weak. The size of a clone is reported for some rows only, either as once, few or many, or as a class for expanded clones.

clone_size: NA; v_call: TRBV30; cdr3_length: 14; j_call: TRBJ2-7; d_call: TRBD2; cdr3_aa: CAWRTSGRTYEQYF; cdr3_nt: TGTGCCTGGAGGACTAGCGGGAGAACCTACGAGCAGTACTTC
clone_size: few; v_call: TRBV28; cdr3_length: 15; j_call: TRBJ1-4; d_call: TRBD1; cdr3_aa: CASSQSIGGREKLFF; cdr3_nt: TGTGCCAGCAGTCAAAGTATAGGGGGCCGTGAAAAACTGTTTTTT
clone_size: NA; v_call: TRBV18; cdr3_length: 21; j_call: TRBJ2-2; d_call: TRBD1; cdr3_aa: CASSIGQMDRGVSVNTGELFF; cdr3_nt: TGTGCCAGCTCAATTGGCCAAATGGACAGGGGCGTTTCGGTGAACACCGGGGAGCTGTTTTTT
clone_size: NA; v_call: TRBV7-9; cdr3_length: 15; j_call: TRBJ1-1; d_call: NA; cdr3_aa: CASSLTGFANTEAFF; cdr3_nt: TGTGCCAGCAGCTTAACAGGGTTTGCGAACACTGAAGCTTTCTTT
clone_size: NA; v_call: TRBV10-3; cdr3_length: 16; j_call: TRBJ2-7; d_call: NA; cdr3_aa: CAISESTSGSPYEQYF; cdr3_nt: TGTGCCATCAGTGAGTCGACTTCGGGAAGTCCCTACGAGCAGTACTTC
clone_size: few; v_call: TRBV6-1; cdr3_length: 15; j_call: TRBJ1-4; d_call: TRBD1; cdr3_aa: CASRGSGQGKEKLFF; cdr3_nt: TGTGCCAGCAGGGGAAGTGGACAGGGGAAAGAAAAACTGTTTTTT
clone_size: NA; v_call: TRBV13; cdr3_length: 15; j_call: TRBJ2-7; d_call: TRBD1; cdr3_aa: CASRQGGTGAYEQYF; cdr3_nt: TGTGCCAGCAGGCAAGGGGGGACAGGGGCCTACGAGCAGTACTTC
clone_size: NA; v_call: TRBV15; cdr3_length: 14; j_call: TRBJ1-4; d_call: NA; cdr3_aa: CATRGFGSNEKLFF; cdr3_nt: TGTGCCACCAGGGGCTTTGGGTCTAATGAAAAACTGTTTTTT
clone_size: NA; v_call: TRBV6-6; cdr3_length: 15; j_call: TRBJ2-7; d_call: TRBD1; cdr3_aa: CASSTTGESSYEQYF; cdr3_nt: TGTGCCAGCAGTACAACAGGGGAAAGCTCCTACGAGCAGTACTTC
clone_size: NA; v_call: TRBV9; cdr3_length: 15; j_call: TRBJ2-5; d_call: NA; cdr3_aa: CASSVAGHPQETQYF; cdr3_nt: TGTGCCAGCAGCGTAGCGGGACACCCCCAAGAGACCCAGTACTTC
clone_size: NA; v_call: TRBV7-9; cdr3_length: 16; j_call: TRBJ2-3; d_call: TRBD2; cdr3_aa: CASSQTSGRPTDTQYF; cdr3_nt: TGTGCCAGCAGCCAGACTAGCGGGAGACCCACAGATACGCAGTATTTT
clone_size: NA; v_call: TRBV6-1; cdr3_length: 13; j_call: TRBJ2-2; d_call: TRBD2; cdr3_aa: CASAGGVVGELFF; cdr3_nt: TGTGCCAGCGCGGGAGGGGTGGTCGGGGAGCTGTTTTTT
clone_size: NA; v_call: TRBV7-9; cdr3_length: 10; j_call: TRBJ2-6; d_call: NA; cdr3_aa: CASSHRLVSF; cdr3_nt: TGTGCCAGCAGCCACCGACTAGTCTCTTTC
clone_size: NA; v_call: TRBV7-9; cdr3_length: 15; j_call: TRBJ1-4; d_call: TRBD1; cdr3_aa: CASSGPGTGGEKLFF; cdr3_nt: TGTGCCAGCAGCGGACCCGGGACAGGGGGTGAAAAACTGTTTTTT
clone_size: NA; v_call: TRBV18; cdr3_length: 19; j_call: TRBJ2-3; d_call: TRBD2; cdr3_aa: CASSPTPGTSGSRTDTQYF; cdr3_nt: TGTGCCAGCTCACCGACTCCCGGGACTAGCGGGAGCCGCACAGATACGCAGTATTTT
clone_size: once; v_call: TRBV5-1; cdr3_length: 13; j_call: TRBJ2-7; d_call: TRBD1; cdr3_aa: CASSKGTDYEQYF; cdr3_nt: TGCGCCAGCAGCAAAGGGACAGACTACGAGCAGTACTTC
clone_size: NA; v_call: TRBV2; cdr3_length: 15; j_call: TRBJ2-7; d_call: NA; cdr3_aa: CASSDQPSKVYEQYF; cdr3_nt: TGTGCCAGCAGTGACCAACCTAGTAAAGTCTACGAGCAGTACTTC
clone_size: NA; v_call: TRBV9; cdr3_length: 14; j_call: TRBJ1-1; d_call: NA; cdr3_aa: CASSVAGTGTEAFF; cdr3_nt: TGTGCCAGCAGCGTAGCTGGAACGGGCACTGAAGCTTTCTTT
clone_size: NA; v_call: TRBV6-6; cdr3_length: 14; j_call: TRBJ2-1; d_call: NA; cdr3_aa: CASSYAGAINEQFF; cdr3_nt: TGTGCCAGCAGTTACGCGGGGGCAATCAATGAGCAGTTCTTC
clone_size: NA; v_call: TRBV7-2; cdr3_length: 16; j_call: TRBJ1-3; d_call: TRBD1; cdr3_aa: CASTQTGGVSLNTIYF; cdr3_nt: TGTGCCAGCACACAGACAGGGGGAGTTTCATTAAACACCATATATTTT
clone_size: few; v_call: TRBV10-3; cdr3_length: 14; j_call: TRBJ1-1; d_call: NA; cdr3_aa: CAISQFSVNTEAFF; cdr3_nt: TGTGCCATCAGCCAATTCAGCGTGAACACTGAAGCTTTCTTT
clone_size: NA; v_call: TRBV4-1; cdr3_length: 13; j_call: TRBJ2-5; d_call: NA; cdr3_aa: CATSPVERETQYF; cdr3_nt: TGCGCCACCTCCCCGGTGGAGAGAGAGACCCAGTACTTC
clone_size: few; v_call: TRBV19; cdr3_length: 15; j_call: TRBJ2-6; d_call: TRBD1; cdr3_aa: CASSQGAQGANVLTF; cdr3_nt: TGTGCCAGTAGTCAGGGGGCGCAAGGGGCCAACGTCCTGACTTTC
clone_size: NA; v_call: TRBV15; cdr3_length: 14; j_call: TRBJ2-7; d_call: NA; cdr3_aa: CATSRGTAIREQYF; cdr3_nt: TGTGCCACCAGCAGAGGGACAGCCATACGGGAGCAGTACTTC
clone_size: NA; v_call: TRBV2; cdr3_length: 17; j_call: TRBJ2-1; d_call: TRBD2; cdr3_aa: CASTASRSGGTYNEQFF; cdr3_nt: TGTGCCAGCACCGCTTCCCGTAGCGGGGGCACCTACAATGAGCAGTTCTTC
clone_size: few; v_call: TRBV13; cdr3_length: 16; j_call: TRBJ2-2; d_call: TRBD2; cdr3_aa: CASSLKLAGGTGELFF; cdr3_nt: TGTGCCAGCAGCTTAAAACTAGCGGGGGGCACCGGGGAGCTGTTTTTT
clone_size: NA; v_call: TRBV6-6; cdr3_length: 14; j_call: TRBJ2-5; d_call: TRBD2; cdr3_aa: CASRTSGGLETQYF; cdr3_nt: TGTGCCAGCCGAACTAGCGGGGGGTTAGAGACCCAGTACTTC
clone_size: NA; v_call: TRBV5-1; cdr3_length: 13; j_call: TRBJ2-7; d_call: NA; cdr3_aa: CASRDSSIYEQYF; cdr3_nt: TGCGCCAGCAGGGACAGCTCAATTTACGAGCAGTACTTC
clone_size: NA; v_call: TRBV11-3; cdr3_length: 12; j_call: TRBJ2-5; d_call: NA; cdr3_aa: CASSSFGETQYF; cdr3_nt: TGTGCCAGCAGCTCTTTCGGGGAGACCCAGTACTTC
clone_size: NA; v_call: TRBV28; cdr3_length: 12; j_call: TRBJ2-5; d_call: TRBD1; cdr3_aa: CASSFEGATQYF; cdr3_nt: TGTGCCAGCAGTTTTGAGGGGGCTACCCAGTACTTC
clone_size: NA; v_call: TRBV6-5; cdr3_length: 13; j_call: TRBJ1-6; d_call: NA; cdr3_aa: CASTAGFNSPLHF; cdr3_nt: TGTGCCAGCACCGCAGGGTTTAATTCACCCCTCCACTTT
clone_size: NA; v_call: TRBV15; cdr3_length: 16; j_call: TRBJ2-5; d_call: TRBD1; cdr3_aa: CATSRETGGTQETQYF; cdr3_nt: TGTGCCACCAGCAGAGAAACAGGGGGCACTCAAGAGACCCAGTACTTC
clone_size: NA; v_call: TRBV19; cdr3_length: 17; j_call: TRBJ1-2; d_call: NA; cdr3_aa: CASSLLGGQRFDYGYTF; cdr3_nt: TGTGCCAGTAGCCTTCTAGGAGGACAGCGGTTCGATTATGGCTACACCTTC
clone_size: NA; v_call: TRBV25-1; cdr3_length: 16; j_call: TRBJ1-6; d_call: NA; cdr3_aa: CASSEGITGRNSPLHF; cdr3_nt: TGTGCCAGCAGTGAAGGTATAACAGGCCGTAATTCACCCCTCCACTTT
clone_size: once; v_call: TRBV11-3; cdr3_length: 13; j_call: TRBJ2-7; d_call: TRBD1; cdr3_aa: CASLRDRVNEQYF; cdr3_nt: TGTGCCAGCCTCCGGGACAGGGTCAACGAGCAGTACTTC
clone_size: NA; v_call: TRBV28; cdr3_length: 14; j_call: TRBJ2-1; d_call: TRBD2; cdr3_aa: CASGTGGPGNEQFF; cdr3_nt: TGTGCCAGCGGGACGGGAGGGCCAGGGAATGAGCAGTTCTTC
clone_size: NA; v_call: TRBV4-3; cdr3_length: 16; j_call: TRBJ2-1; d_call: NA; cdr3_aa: CASSQDVGGSYNEQFF; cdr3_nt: TGCGCCAGCAGCCAAGATGTCGGGGGTAGCTACAATGAGCAGTTCTTC
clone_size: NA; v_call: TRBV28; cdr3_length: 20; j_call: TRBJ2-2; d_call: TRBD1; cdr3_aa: CASSPSLLQGVLANTGELFF; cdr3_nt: TGTGCCAGCAGTCCCTCCCTACTACAGGGGGTTTTGGCCAACACCGGGGAGCTGTTTTTT
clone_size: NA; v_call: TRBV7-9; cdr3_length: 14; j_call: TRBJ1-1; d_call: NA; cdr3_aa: CASSFTGPGTEAFF; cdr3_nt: TGTGCCAGCAGCTTTACAGGGCCTGGCACTGAAGCTTTCTTT
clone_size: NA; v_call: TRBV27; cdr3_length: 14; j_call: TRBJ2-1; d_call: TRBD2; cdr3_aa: CASSLVSGRDEQFF; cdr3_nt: TGTGCCAGCAGTTTAGTTAGCGGGAGGGATGAGCAGTTCTTC
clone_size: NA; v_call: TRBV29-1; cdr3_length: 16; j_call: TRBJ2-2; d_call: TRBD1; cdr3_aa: CSVEGPGQGAFGELFF; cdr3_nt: TGCAGCGTTGAAGGGCCGGGACAGGGGGCGTTTGGGGAGCTGTTTTTT
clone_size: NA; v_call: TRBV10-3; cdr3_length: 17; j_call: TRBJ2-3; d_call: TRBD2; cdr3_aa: CAIRNAGTSGATDTQYF; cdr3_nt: TGTGCCATCAGGAACGCCGGGACTAGCGGGGCCACAGATACGCAGTATTTT
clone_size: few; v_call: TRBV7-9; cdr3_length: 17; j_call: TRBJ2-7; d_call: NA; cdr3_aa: CASSSSRGRGPDYEQYF; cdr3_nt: TGTGCCAGCAGCTCCTCACGCGGGCGAGGGCCCGACTACGAGCAGTACTTC
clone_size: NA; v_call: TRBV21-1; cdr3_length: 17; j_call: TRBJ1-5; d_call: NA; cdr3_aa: CASSKGDRDDDNQPQHF; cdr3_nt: TGTGCCAGCAGCAAAGGGGACAGGGACGATGACAATCAGCCCCAGCATTTT
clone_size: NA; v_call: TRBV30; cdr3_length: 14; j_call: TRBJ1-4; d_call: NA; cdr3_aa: CAWSVQAGLEKLFF; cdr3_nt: TGTGCCTGGAGTGTACAGGCAGGGCTGGAAAAACTGTTTTTT
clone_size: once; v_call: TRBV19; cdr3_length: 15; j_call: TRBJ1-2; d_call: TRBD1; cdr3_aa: CASSHPGQGIYGYTF; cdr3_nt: TGTGCCAGTAGTCACCCGGGACAGGGTATCTATGGCTACACCTTC
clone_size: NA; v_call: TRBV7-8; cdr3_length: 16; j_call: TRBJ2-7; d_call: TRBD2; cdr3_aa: CASSLRVLAGTYEQYF; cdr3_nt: TGTGCCAGCAGCTTAAGGGTTTTAGCGGGGACCTACGAGCAGTACTTC
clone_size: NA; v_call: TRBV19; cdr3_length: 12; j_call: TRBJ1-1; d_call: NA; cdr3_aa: CASSITRGEAFF; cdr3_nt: TGTGCCAGTAGTATTACAAGGGGCGAAGCTTTCTTT
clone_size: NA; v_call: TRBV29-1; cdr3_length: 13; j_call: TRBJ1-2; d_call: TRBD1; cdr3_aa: CSLRTGDHYGYTF; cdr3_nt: TGCAGCTTACGGACAGGGGACCACTATGGCTACACCTTC
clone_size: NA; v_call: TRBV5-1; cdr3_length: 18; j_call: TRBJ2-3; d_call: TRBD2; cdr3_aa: CASSLSLAGGLVTDTQYF; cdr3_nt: TGCGCCAGCAGCTTGTCGCTAGCGGGGGGCCTCGTCACAGATACGCAGTATTTT
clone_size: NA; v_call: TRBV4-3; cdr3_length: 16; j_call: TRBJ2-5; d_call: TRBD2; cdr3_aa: CASSQLAGGRSETQYF; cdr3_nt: TGCGCCAGCAGCCAATTAGCGGGGGGGCGGTCTGAGACCCAGTACTTC